A single sample is the source of the 8 T cell receptor beta chains below, sequenced in a study of blood T cell repertoires in COVID-19. Generated by immunoSEQ multiplex PCR, the TCRdb table keeps only in-frame clones and is missing some. The repertoire holds over 150,000 clones, 60% to 85% seen once, with about 8.3% in the top ten. Specimen: peripheral blood. The source is a man aged 55 to 70 with acute or convalescent COVID-19.

This clone has more than one count but fewer than ten. The rearrangement uses TRBV10-3 and TRBJ1-2; D not certain. Germline V gives CDR1 ENHRY, CDR2 SYGVKD. Deletions cut 4 bases from V and 4 bases from J, with 13 bases between. This CDR3 region has 14 residues. The DNA of the CDR3 is TGTGCCATCAGTGGGGCAGAGATTCTCTATGGCTACACCTTC. Translation: CAISGAEILYGYTF.

The genes are TRBV19 and TRBJ1-1, with D unclear. V gave up 6 bases and J gave up 0 bases, with 8 bases separating them. Germline CDR1 and CDR2: LNHDA and SQIVND (reference sequence). The CDR3 has 13 residues. CDR3 coding DNA: TGTGCCAGTAGCTCCGGGATGAACACTGAAGCTTTCTTT. Amino acid sequence: CASSSGMNTEAFF.

This clone occurred once. The chain employs TRBV5-4 and TRBJ2-1, with TRBD1 matching 8 bases. J lost 2 bases, V lost 4 bases, and 11 bases had no gene match. The CDR3 totals 17 residues. Germline loops: CDR1 SGHNT, CDR2 YYREEE (reference sequence). Here the CDR3 reads CASSPGTGTPTYNEQFF. CDR3 nucleotide sequence: TGTGCCAGCAGCCCCGGGACAGGCACCCCCACCTACAATGAGCAGTTCTTC.

This chain uses TRBV5-4 with TRBJ2-5; D perhaps matches TRBD1 (6 bases). This CDR3 has 13 residues. V lost 2 bases and J 4 bases, leaving 9 bases between the germline ends. Germline assignment: CDR1 SGHNT and CDR2 YYREEE (reference sequence). CDR3 coding DNA: TGTGCCAGCAGCTTAGGGGGTGGAGAGACCCAGTACTTC. It yields the protein CASSLGGGETQYF.

This clone appeared a single time. The chain uses TRBV10-3 and TRBJ1-1, with 8 nucleotides matching TRBD1. This CDR3 region has 14 residues. V gave up 4 bases and J gave up 3 bases; unmatched junction bases: 4. The germline gives CDR1 ENHRY, CDR2 SYGVKD. CDR3: CAISADRGHTEAFF. The CDR3 bases are TGTGCCATCAGTGCCGACAGGGGACACACTGAAGCTTTCTTT.

V usage is TRBV5-1 and J usage is TRBJ2-7; D may be TRBD2 (6 bases). Deletions cut 3 bases from V and 6 bases from J, with 10 bases between. This CDR3 is built from 12 residues. Germline V gives CDR1 SGHRS, CDR2 YFSETQ. CDR3 region: CASSSTRGEQYF. The CDR3 bases are TGCGCCAGCAGCTCGACTAGAGGCGAGCAGTACTTC.

This rearrangement joins TRBV5-4 to TRBJ2-5; 9 bases align to TRBD1. V lost 4 bases and J lost 4; bases outside the gene matches: 8. The CDR3 is made up of 15 amino acids. Germline V lookup: CDR1 SGHNT, CDR2 YYREEE (reference sequence). CDR3 DNA: TGTGCCAGCAGCCCAACGGGACAGGGCCGAGAGACCCAGTACTTC. It is translated as CASSPTGQGRETQYF.

Only a few counts were recorded for this clone. The V and J genes are TRBV5-1 and TRBJ1-1; tentative D call: TRBD1 (6 bases). Germline V gene data show CDR1 as SGHRS and CDR2 as YFSETQ. V was pared by 3 bases and J by 4 bases, with 19 bases between. The CDR3 has 16 residues. The CDR3 loop is CASSSHGRGSGTEAFF. The CDR3 region has the DNA TGCGCCAGCAGCTCTCATGGCAGGGGATCGGGCACTGAAGCTTTCTTT. The full variable domain, in which reference TRBV5-1 and TRBJ1-1 provide the parts outside the CDR3, is KAGVTQTPRYLIKTRGQQVTLSCSPISGHRSVSWYQQTPGQGLQFLFEYFSETQRNKGNFPGRFSGRQFSNSRSEMNVSTLELGDSALYLCASSSHGRGSGTEAFFGQGTRLTVV.